A selection of T cell receptor beta chains follows, all from one sample in a study of blood T cell repertoires in COVID-19. The protocol was immunoSEQ multiplex PCR, while the TCRdb copy is restricted to in-frame clones and leaves out a portion. The sample consists of around 140,000 clones, roughly nine tenths of them appearing once. The source material was PBMCs or T cells enriched from blood (not recorded which). The origin of the receptors is a woman aged 40-49 years who had been exposed to COVID-19. The CDR3 runs from the conserved cysteine through the conserved F or W. The order of the fields is J gene, clone size, D gene, V gene, CDR3 DNA, CDR3 protein. A D gene is named only where the DNA matches it firmly. Rows give clone size only sometimes, using once, few, many, or a class for an expanded clone.

>TRBJ1-1|.|TRBD1|TRBV6-5
TGTGCCAGCACCATGGGACAGGGTACTGAAGCTTTCTTT
CASTMGQGTEAFF
>TRBJ2-2|.|.|TRBV4-3
TGCGCCAGCAGCCTCTACACCGGGGAGCTGTTTTTT
CASSLYTGELFF
>TRBJ2-2|.|TRBD2|TRBV4-1
TGCGCCAGCAGCCAGGCCGGGACTAGTTTTTTCACCGGGGAGCTGTTTTTT
CASSQAGTSFFTGELFF
>TRBJ2-7|.|.|TRBV6-5
TGTGCCAGCAGCGGGTCTAACAACGAGCAGTACTTC
CASSGSNNEQYF
>TRBJ2-2|.|.|TRBV28
TGTGCCAGCAGCCGAAGGGCAGGGCAAGCCGGGGAGCTGTTTTTT
CASSRRAGQAGELFF
>TRBJ1-5|.|.|TRBV4-1
TGCGCCAGCAGCCAAGAAAGTCAGATTCAGCCCCAGCATTTT
CASSQESQIQPQHF
>TRBJ2-3|.|TRBD1|TRBV14
TGTGCCAGCACTGACAGGGGGCGAACAGATACGCAGTATTTT
CASTDRGRTDTQYF
>TRBJ1-2|.|.|TRBV12-3/TRBV12-4
TGTGCCAGCAGGGTCGACAGTCACTATGGCTACACCTTC
CASRVDSHYGYTF
>TRBJ1-2|once|TRBD1|TRBV6-5
TGTGCCAGCAGTTACTTAGGGACAGGGGTTAACTATGGCTACACCTTC
CASSYLGTGVNYGYTF
>TRBJ2-3|.|.|TRBV9
TGTGCCAGCAGAACAAGTAGCACAGATACGCAGTATTTT
CASRTSSTDTQYF
>TRBJ2-1|.|.|TRBV11-2
TGTGCCAGCAGCTTAGATCCGACACTTTACAATGAGCAGTTCTTC
CASSLDPTLYNEQFF
>TRBJ1-3|.|.|TRBV2
TGTGCCAGCAGTGAATTTTGGCAGGGGAGCTCTGGAAACACCATATATTTT
CASSEFWQGSSGNTIYF
>TRBJ2-2|.|TRBD1|TRBV5-1
TGCGCCAGCAGCTTGGTGGGGGACAGCCGGGAGCTGTTTTTT
CASSLVGDSRELFF
>TRBJ2-7|.|TRBD2|TRBV7-8
TGTGCCAGCAGCCCAAGGGGACTAGCGGCTATCCACGAGCAGTACTTC
CASSPRGLAAIHEQYF
>TRBJ1-5|.|.|TRBV4-1
TGCGCCAGCAGCCAAGATAGGGGGCAGCCCCAGCATTTT
CASSQDRGQPQHF
>TRBJ2-3|.|TRBD1|TRBV12-5
TGTGCTAGTGGTTCGCCAGGGACAGGGGGCTCTTACTCAGCCAGCACAGATACGCAGTATTTT
CASGSPGTGGSYSASTDTQYF
>TRBJ1-6|.|.|TRBV5-4
TGTGCCAGCAGCTCCGGGAGGGTCTCACCCCTCCACTTT
CASSSGRVSPLHF
>TRBJ2-4|.|.|TRBV19
TGTGCCAGTCAAACGACCGACACACTAGCCAAAAACATTCAGTACTTC
CASQTTDTLAKNIQYF
>TRBJ1-2|.|TRBD1|TRBV2
TGTGCCAGCAGACAGGGGAACTATGGCTACACCTTC
CASRQGNYGYTF
>TRBJ2-7|once|.|TRBV25-1
TGTGCCAGCAGTGACAGGGACTACGAGCAGTACTTC
CASSDRDYEQYF
>TRBJ1-1|.|.|TRBV7-9
TGTGCCAGCAGGCCCAACCGGGAGAACACTGAAGCTTTCTTT
CASRPNRENTEAFF
>TRBJ2-1|.|TRBD2|TRBV2
TGTGCCAGTAGGGGTAGCGGGGGAGGGGAGCAGTTCTTC
CASRGSGGGEQFF
>TRBJ2-7|.|TRBD1|TRBV7-9
TGTGCCAGCAGCCCTGTTTTAGGACAGGGGGACGAGCAGTACTTC
CASSPVLGQGDEQYF
>TRBJ1-1|.|.|TRBV9
TGTGCCGACCCCGGGGGGACTACTGAAGCTTTCTTT
CADPGGTTEAFF
>TRBJ1-3|.|.|TRBV4-3
TGCGCCAGCAGCCAAGACCTAGGGGGAGCCTCTGGAAACACCATATATTTT
CASSQDLGGASGNTIYF
>TRBJ2-3|.|.|TRBV4-1
TGCGCCAGCAGCCCGGGTCCGCTCACCGGCACAGATACGCAGTATTTT
CASSPGPLTGTDTQYF
>TRBJ2-7|.|.|TRBV7-9
TGTGCCAGCAGCTTAGAGGTGGACTATTCCTACGAGCAGTACTTC
CASSLEVDYSYEQYF
>TRBJ2-1|.|TRBD2|TRBV5-1
TGCGCCAGCAGCCCAAGACTAGCGGGGGACAATGAGCAGTTCTTC
CASSPRLAGDNEQFF
>TRBJ1-1|.|.|TRBV19
TGTGCCAGTAGTAGGACCCCAGGGGCAGTAAAAGAAGCTTTCTTT
CASSRTPGAVKEAFF
>TRBJ1-2|.|TRBD1|TRBV9
TGTGCCAGCAGCGAGGGACAGGGGTATGGCTACACCTTC
CASSEGQGYGYTF
>TRBJ1-1|.|.|TRBV10-3
TGTGCCATCAGTGAGCATTCTACTGCGGCTTTCTTT
CAISEHSTAAFF
>TRBJ1-2|.|TRBD1|TRBV18
TGTGCCAGCTCACTCGAGACAGGGAGTAACAACTATGGCTACACCTTC
CASSLETGSNNYGYTF